This TCR beta chain was sequenced for a study of blood T cell repertoires in COVID-19. Study as a whole: Collection of acute and convalescent COVID-19 samples took place in the United States, Italy and Spain.

This clone appeared a few times. Original analysis: Nucleated cell counts were estimated from reference gene primer amplification. Generated by immunoSEQ multiplex PCR, the TCRdb table keeps only in-frame clones and is missing some. D and trimming were read from the DNA, whereas the V and J calls and clone size are those reported in that table. The repertoire holds fewer than 400,000 clones, with around nine tenths as singletons. Followed over time, Seattle patients had been enrolled while infection was active. Germline values: CDR1 MDHEN, CDR2 SYDVKM. The CDR3 extends over 13 amino acids. V was clipped by 4 bases and J by 8 bases; unmatched bases: 7.

Material for sequencing was peripheral blood. The chain links TRBV28 to TRBJ1-2; 7 bases are a match to TRBD1. The clonotype was recovered from a woman under 40 with COVID-19, enrolled during active disease. CDR3 sequence (DNA): TGTGCCAGCAGTTCTACAGGGGAGCGGGGCTACACCTTC. It translates to CASSSTGERGYTF.